These T cell receptor beta chains were read from a single sample in a study of T cell repertoires in cytomegalovirus infection. TCRdb re-analysed the reads in MiXCR, keeping a single row per CDR3 protein. The data contain fewer than 1,000,000 distinct CDR3 sequences, more than 25% of them singletons. The antigens of these receptors remain unknown. Sequenced material: cultured CD8+ T cells from PBMCs, taken from culture after CMV antigen stimulation. Receptors were obtained from a human donor in good health (CMV status not recorded). Some clones in this sample may be carry-over from other donors' samples. Each CDR3 is given with its conserved first and last residue. The order of the fields is D gene, V gene, clone size, J gene, CDR3 DNA, CDR3 protein. D genes are given only for firm matches. Some rows mark clone size as missing; the rest say once, few, many or name a class of expanded clone.

TRBD2	TRBV5-4	.	TRBJ2-7	TGTGCCAGCAGTTTCGGACTAGCGGGGACCTACGAGCAGTACTTC	CASSFGLAGTYEQYF
.	TRBV25-1	.	TRBJ1-1	TGTGCCAGCAGTGATAGGACAGAGGGAGTCACTGAAGCTTTCTTT	CASSDRTEGVTEAFF
.	TRBV28	.	TRBJ1-6	TGTGCCAGCAGTTTAAAAACCGTCGCACCCCTCCACTTT	CASSLKTVAPLHF
TRBD2	TRBV7-9	.	TRBJ2-1	TGTGCCAGCAGCTTATTGAGGCTAGCGGGGGGACCGGAGCAGTTCTTC	CASSLLRLAGGPEQFF
.	TRBV2	.	TRBJ1-1	TGTGCCAGCAGGCGGAGGGGGACGAACACTGAAGCTTTCTTT	CASRRRGTNTEAFF
TRBD1	TRBV7-9	.	TRBJ1-2	TGTGCCAGCAGCTCTCCGGGACAGGGGCAAGGCTATGGCTACACCTTC	CASSSPGQGQGYGYTF
.	TRBV10-3	.	TRBJ1-4	TGTGCCATCAGTGATCAGAGCTCCGGGAAGAGTGAAAAACTGTTTTTT	CAISDQSSGKSEKLFF
.	TRBV19	.	TRBJ1-5	TGTGCCAGTAGGGGATATAGCAATCAGCCCCAGCATTTT	CASRGYSNQPQHF
.	TRBV7-6	few	TRBJ1-1	TGTGCCAGCAGCCCCCTCCGGGTCGCGAACACTGAAGCTTTCTTT	CASSPLRVANTEAFF
TRBD1	TRBV6-1	.	TRBJ1-4	TGTGCCAGCAGTTTGTACAGGGGGCAGGAAAAACTGTTTTTT	CASSLYRGQEKLFF
.	TRBV24-1	.	TRBJ2-5	TGTGCCACCAGTGGAACCGGGGAGACCCAGTACTTC	CATSGTGETQYF
.	TRBV19	few	TRBJ1-1	TGTGCTTCCACAGCAGGGGTGAACACTGAAGCTTTCTTT	CASTAGVNTEAFF
.	TRBV7-2	many	TRBJ1-5	TGTGCCAGCAGCCGCCGAAGGGGGGTAAATCAGCCCCAGCATTTT	CASSRRRGVNQPQHF
.	TRBV2	many	TRBJ2-2	TGTGCCAGCAGTGAAGCGCTTCTAGCGAGAAACACCGGGGAGCTGTTTTTT	CASSEALLARNTGELFF
.	TRBV27	.	TRBJ2-5	TGTGCCAGCAGTTCCCACACCGAGGGAAAGACCCAGTACTTC	CASSSHTEGKTQYF
.	TRBV10-3	.	TRBJ1-1	TGTGTCGCCCTACCGGGTACGGGCACTGAAGCTTTCTTT	CVALPGTGTEAFF
.	TRBV2	.	TRBJ1-5	TGTGCCAGCAGAAGTAACAATCAGCCCCAGCATTTT	CASRSNNQPQHF
TRBD2	TRBV12-5	few	TRBJ2-1	TGTGCTAGTGGTTTGGGGACTAGTCCTTATTACAATGAGCAGTTCTTC	CASGLGTSPYYNEQFF
TRBD2	TRBV7-8	.	TRBJ2-7	TGTGCCAGCAGCTTTCGACTAGCGGGGGTCTACGAGCAGTACTTC	CASSFRLAGVYEQYF
.	TRBV4-1	.	TRBJ1-5	TGCGCCAGCAGCGGCGACAGGTTTAATAGCAATCAGCCCCAGCATTTT	CASSGDRFNSNQPQHF
.	TRBV7-9	.	TRBJ1-1	TGTGCCAGCAGCAACTCGACAAGGAACACTGAAGCTTTCTTT	CASSNSTRNTEAFF
.	TRBV15	few	TRBJ2-7	TGTGCCACCAGCAGAGATTCGGAAAACCACGAGCAGTACTTC	CATSRDSENHEQYF
.	TRBV15	.	TRBJ2-1	TGTGCCACCAGCAGAGATAGTGCGCCGAGCTCCTACAATGAGCAGTTCTTC	CATSRDSAPSSYNEQFF
.	TRBV7-9	few	TRBJ2-1	TGTGCCAGCAGCTTAGCCGGGAAACCCTACAATGAGCAGTTCTTC	CASSLAGKPYNEQFF
.	TRBV5-4	.	TRBJ2-1	TGTGCCAGCACCTATTTTTCCGGGACACGCTTGAATGAGCAGTTCTTC	CASTYFSGTRLNEQFF
TRBD2	TRBV12-3/TRBV12-4	.	TRBJ2-3	TGTGCCAGCAGTTTTTCGTACGGCGGGAGCCGCACAGATACGCAGTATTTT	CASSFSYGGSRTDTQYF
.	TRBV7-2	many	TRBJ1-3	TGTGCCAGCAGCCCCCCGGGAAAGCGAAACACCATATATTTT	CASSPPGKRNTIYF